This T cell receptor (beta chain) was found in a study of blood T cell repertoires in COVID-19. Study background: Samples taken during acute and convalescent COVID-19 were collected in the United States, Italy and Spain. PBMCs, B-cell-depleted T cells, or T cells were the source of the cDNA or gDNA that made up the material.

In the study's own analysis: Nucleated cell number was recorded as an estimate derived from reference gene primer amplification. Repertoires were generated with immunoSEQ multiplex PCR, while TCRdb's copy carries only in-frame clones and drops some. D and trimming were read from the DNA, whereas the V and J calls and clone size are those reported in that table. This table has approximately 350,000 clones, around four fifths appearing once. The CDR3 sequence is 16 residues long. Trimming at V came to 3 bases and at J to 7 bases, leaving 9 bases not matched to a gene. Germline assignment: CDR1 KGHSH and CDR2 LQKENI.

Material for sequencing was peripheral blood. V usage is TRBV18 and J usage is TRBJ2-1; 10 bases line up with TRBD2. The origin of this receptor is a man aged 25 to 45 with active or convalescent COVID-19. The CDR3: CASSPPSGGRGNEQFF. CDR3 nucleotides: TGTGCCAGCTCACCCCCTAGCGGGGGACGGGGGAATGAGCAGTTCTTC.